Detailed here is one TCR beta chain. Its specificity is unknown. The table came from immunoSEQ multiplex PCR; TCRdb's copy has only in-frame clones and leaves some out. The sample lists tens of thousands of clones, around three quarters occurring once. The data belong to a study of CD4 T cells in relation to SARS-CoV-2 and coronaviruses. Study summary: ViraFEST: approximately eleven-day antigen culture of PBMCs, then TCR beta CDR3 sequencing.

Unexposed donor CD4+ T cells date from about 2011-2018, before the COVID-19 pandemic. CD4+ T cells were isolated from the cells after more than nine days of culture. Germline V gives CDR1 SEHNR, CDR2 FQNEAQ (reference sequence). Losses at the gene ends were 5 bases for V and 4 bases for J; bases not matched to a gene: 7. The CDR3 consists of 15 residues. The J gene is TRBJ1-2, the V gene TRBV7-9, with TRBD1 matching over 10 bases. The sample comprised CD4+ T cells from PBMCs, cultured in vitro. This clonotype originated in a human donor in good health. In nucleotides, the CDR3 is TGTGCCAGCAGCCCTGGGACAGGGGATGTCTATGGCTACACCTTC. This codes for CASSPGTGDVYGYTF.